A selection of T cell receptor beta chains follows, all from one sample in a study of spatial heterogeneity in lung cancer. TCRdb itself ran the 5' RACE reads through MiXCR, one entry per CDR3 protein. Among around 23,000 distinct CDR3 sequences listed, roughly 6.5% were seen once. The specimen comprised lung tumor tissue, sampled at surgery. These receptors were taken from a male donor with early-stage non-small cell lung cancer. Both conserved end residues are part of each CDR3. The D gene is left open where the match is weak. A row's size may be missing; if present it is once, few, many or a size class.

v_gene: TRBV7-8
j_gene: TRBJ1-1
abundance: many
d_gene: -
CDR3aa: CASSLNTEAFF
CDR3nt: TGTGCCAGCAGCTTGAACACTGAAGCTTTCTTT

v_gene: TRBV7-2
j_gene: TRBJ1-1
abundance: -
d_gene: -
CDR3aa: CASSSDPKGDTEAFF
CDR3nt: TGTGCCAGCAGCTCGGATCCTAAGGGGGACACTGAAGCTTTCTTT

v_gene: TRBV7-2
j_gene: TRBJ1-3
abundance: many
d_gene: -
CDR3aa: CASSLMAVWDTIYF
CDR3nt: TGTGCCAGCAGCTTAATGGCCGTATGGGACACCATATATTTT

v_gene: TRBV12-3/TRBV12-4
j_gene: TRBJ1-6
abundance: -
d_gene: -
CDR3aa: CASSFQGYNSPLHF
CDR3nt: TGTGCCAGCAGTTTCCAGGGTTATAATTCACCCCTCCACTTT

v_gene: TRBV7-2
j_gene: TRBJ2-3
abundance: many
d_gene: TRBD1
CDR3aa: CASSSRQGGTDTQYF
CDR3nt: TGTGCCAGCAGCTCCCGACAGGGGGGGACAGATACGCAGTATTTT

v_gene: TRBV29-1
j_gene: TRBJ2-2
abundance: many
d_gene: -
CDR3aa: CSVALPSRWGAGELFF
CDR3nt: TGCAGCGTTGCCCTCCCAAGCCGATGGGGGGCCGGGGAGCTGTTTTTT

v_gene: TRBV6-5
j_gene: TRBJ2-4
abundance: many
d_gene: TRBD2
CDR3aa: CASSYSRREGQYF
CDR3nt: TGTGCCAGCAGTTACTCCCGGAGGGAGGGCCAGTACTTC

v_gene: TRBV20-1
j_gene: TRBJ1-5
abundance: few
d_gene: -
CDR3aa: CSARAGQYFNQPQHF
CDR3nt: TGCAGTGCTAGAGCCGGACAGTATTTCAATCAGCCCCAGCATTTT

v_gene: TRBV29-1
j_gene: TRBJ2-7
abundance: many
d_gene: -
CDR3aa: CSVGGQNFYEQYF
CDR3nt: TGCAGCGTTGGAGGACAGAACTTCTACGAGCAGTACTTC

v_gene: TRBV3-1
j_gene: TRBJ2-3
abundance: -
d_gene: -
CDR3aa: CASSQQSTSWFSHPRMKSTDTQYF
CDR3nt: TGTGCCAGCAGCCAACAGTCAACGTCCTGGTTTTCCCATCCCCGGATGAAAAGCACAGATACGCAGTATTTT

v_gene: TRBV10-3
j_gene: TRBJ2-3
abundance: many
d_gene: -
CDR3aa: CAISDGDTQYF
CDR3nt: TGTGCCATCAGTGATGGAGATACGCAGTATTTT

v_gene: TRBV19
j_gene: TRBJ1-5
abundance: -
d_gene: -
CDR3aa: CASSISRDTSLPQHF
CDR3nt: TGTGCCAGTAGTATATCTCGGGACACAAGTTTGCCCCAGCATTTT

v_gene: TRBV18
j_gene: TRBJ1-2
abundance: -
d_gene: -
CDR3aa: CASSPRQGDYGYTF
CDR3nt: TGTGCCAGCTCACCGAGGCAGGGCGACTATGGCTACACCTTC

v_gene: TRBV11-2
j_gene: TRBJ2-1
abundance: few
d_gene: -
CDR3aa: CASSLDPRAGGNEQFF
CDR3nt: TGTGCCAGCAGCTTAGATCCCAGGGCTGGGGGCAATGAGCAGTTCTTC

v_gene: TRBV20-1
j_gene: TRBJ1-4
abundance: -
d_gene: -
CDR3aa: CSARDKTEKLFF
CDR3nt: TGCAGTGCTAGAGATAAAACAGAAAAACTGTTTTTT